The 20 T cell receptor beta chains given below trace back to one sample, sequenced in a study of blood T cells in healthy people across ages (dated by TCRdb to between 2014 and 2017). Receptor libraries were prepared by 5' RACE. Sequencing relied on an Illumina HiSeq 2500. The second PCR ran for roughly 7 to 11 cycles and used a J-beta primer mix along with a sample-barcoded 5' primer. TCRdb's own reprocessing of the public reads used fastp at Q25 and MiXCR and kept productive beta chains. Rows are combined by CDR3 protein, so each entry shows the most common genes and DNA. Counted in this sample were over 1,500,000 distinct CDR3 sequences; around half of them appeared once. The ten largest clones capture more than 2% of the sample. The specimen sequenced was blood. The receptors stem from a middle-aged woman in good health.

The chain links TRBV7-2 to TRBJ1-6; D remains ambiguous. CDR3 length: 13 residues. The germline gives CDR1 SGHTA, CDR2 FQGNSA. Trimming removed 5 bases from V and 8 bases from J, with 10 bases in between. DNA for the CDR3: TGTGCCAGCAGCCCAACCGAAGATTCACCCCTCCACTTT. Protein sequence: CASSPTEDSPLHF. The full variable domain, its missing parts supplied by reference TRBV7-2 and TRBJ1-6, is GAGVSQSPSNKVTEKGKDVELRCDPISGHTALYWYRQSLGQGLEFLIYFQGNSAPDKSGLPSDRFSAERTGGSVSTLTIQRTQQEDSAVYLCASSPTEDSPLHFGNGTRLTVT.

The J gene is TRBJ2-7, the V gene TRBV7-8; TRBD1 might be the D (6 bases). Trimming took 5 bases from V and 2 from J, leaving 13 bases between them. The CDR3 totals 14 residues. Germline CDR1 SGHVS, CDR2 FQNEAQ. The CDR3 nucleotides are TGTGCCAGCAGCCCACAGGGTACGGCCTACGAGCAGTACTTC. This sequence encodes CASSPQGTAYEQYF.

The rearrangement links TRBV28 to TRBJ1-4; D gene unclear. CDR1 MDHEN and CDR2 SYDVKM come from the germline V gene. Trimming left V 6 bases short and J 0 bases short, with 14 bases between. The CDR3 consists of 16 residues. This CDR3 is CASSPTQPATNEKLFF. CDR3 nucleotides: TGTGCCAGCAGCCCTACCCAGCCTGCAACTAATGAAAAACTGTTTTTT.

V usage is TRBV7-9 and J usage is TRBJ2-5; TRBD1 agrees at 7 bases. Germline V gives CDR1 SEHNR, CDR2 FQNEAQ (reference sequence). The CDR3 spans 13 residues. The V and J ends lost 7 bases and 3 bases, in that order; junction bases with no gene match: 5. The CDR3 sequence is CASKQGLEETQYF. Here the CDR3 DNA reads TGTGCCAGCAAACAGGGGCTAGAAGAGACCCAGTACTTC. Combining the CDR3 with reference TRBV7-9 and TRBJ2-5 gives the whole variable domain DTGVSQNPRHKITKRGQNVTFRCDPISEHNRLYWYRQTLGQGPEFLTYFQNEAQLEKSRLLSDRFSAERPKGSFSTLEIQRTEQGDSAMYLCASKQGLEETQYFGPGTRLLVL.

This clonotype was observed a handful of times. Written as DNA, the CDR3 is TGTGCCAGCAGCGGGACTAGCGGGGGTCGAGAGACCCAGTACTTC. Translated, it gives CASSGTSGGRETQYF. The chain is built from TRBV12-3 or TRBV12-4 and TRBJ2-5, with 14 bases that match TRBD2. CDR3 length: 15 residues. Germline trimming cut 6 bases from V and 4 bases from J; bases unmatched to any gene: 4.

The V call is TRBV4-3, the J call TRBJ2-7, with 8 positions matching TRBD1. V was pared by 0 bases and J by 4 bases, with 5 bases of the junction left unmatched. Germline V lookup: CDR1 LGHNA, CDR2 YSLEER. The length of the CDR3 is 15 residues. CDR3 in amino acids: CASSQEARGRYEQYF. The CDR3 DNA follows: TGCGCCAGCAGCCAAGAAGCCAGGGGGCGTTACGAGCAGTACTTC.

The chain combines TRBV3-1 with TRBJ2-4; unclear D gene. The DNA end favors TRBJ2-7, so the J call may be wrong. In germline, CDR1 is LGHDT, CDR2 YNNKEL (reference sequence). The CDR3 is 16 residues long. CDR3 amino acids: CASSQSFQEYRGEQYF. The CDR3 bases are TGTGCCAGCAGCCAAAGCTTCCAGGAATATCGAGGCGAGCAGTACTTC.

The chain employs TRBV12-3 or TRBV12-4 and TRBJ2-7, with no clear D. The DNA end lines up better with TRBJ2-5; the J call may be wrong. The CDR3 spans 14 residues. The CDR3 region is CASRLTEWQETQYF. As DNA, the CDR3 is TGTGCCAGCAGGCTGACCGAATGGCAAGAGACCCAGTACTTC.

The V call is TRBV4-2, the J call TRBJ2-5, with 9 positions matching TRBD2. Per the germline V gene, CDR1 is LGHNA and CDR2 is YNFKEQ. The V segment lost 0 bases and the J segment 5 bases; nucleotides outside the gene matches: 13. The CDR3 spans 18 residues. The CDR3 here is CASSQEPLRVAGEETQYF. The CDR3 coding sequence is TGTGCCAGCAGCCAAGAACCGCTCCGGGTAGCGGGGGAGGAGACCCAGTACTTC.

This clonotype was seen only a few times. The chain carries TRBV28 and TRBJ2-5, with D uncertain. The germline V and J ends were trimmed by 6 bases and 11 bases, with 25 bases remaining between them. The CDR3 covers 15 residues. Germline V lookup: CDR1 MDHEN, CDR2 SYDVKM. This chain's CDR3 is CASSFGSSSVDEQYF. In DNA form, the CDR3 reads TGTGCCAGCAGCTTTGGAAGCTCCTCCGTCGATGAGCAGTACTTC.

V is TRBV12-5 and J is TRBJ2-3; perhaps D is TRBD1 or TRBD2 (5 bases each). V dropped 5 bases and J dropped 6 bases, with 9 bases sitting between them. Germline V gene data show CDR1 as LGHNT and CDR2 as FRNRAP. This CDR3 has 12 amino acids. The CDR3 DNA is TGTGCTAGTGGTGAGGGGATGGATACGCAGTATTTT. As protein: CASGEGMDTQYF. The entire variable domain, with the rest obtained from reference TRBV12-5 and TRBJ2-3, is as follows: DARVTQTPRHKVTEMGQEVTMRCQPILGHNTVFWYRQTMMQGLELLAYFRNRAPLDDSGMPKDRFSAEMPDATLATLKIQPSEPRDSAVYFCASGEGMDTQYFGPGTRLTVL.

This clonotype appeared a few times. This rearrangement joins TRBV4-1 to TRBJ1-5; weak D call: TRBD1 (6 bases). V was trimmed by 0 bases and J by 4 bases, leaving 13 bases between them. The CDR3 runs 16 residues. The germline gives CDR1 MGHRA, CDR2 YSYEKL. The CDR3 DNA is TGCGCCAGCAGCCAAGACTTCGACAGGAAAAATCAGCCCCAGCATTTT. Translated: CASSQDFDRKNQPQHF.

There are a few counts of this clonotype. J is TRBJ2-5 and V is TRBV5-1; 12 bases fit TRBD2. The DNA end favors TRBJ2-7, so the J call may be wrong. This CDR3 region has 17 residues. Germline CDR1 SGHRS, CDR2 YFSETQ. The CDR3 nucleotides read TGCGCCAGCAGCTTGGGACTAGCGGGGGCCTTACCCTACGAGCAGTACTTC. Translation gives CASSLGLAGALPYEQYF.

This rearrangement joins TRBV5-8 to TRBJ1-6; D possibly corresponds to TRBD1 (6 bases). V lost 0 bases, J lost 0 bases, and 10 bases lay in between. Germline V gene data show CDR1 as SGHTS and CDR2 as YDEGEE. The CDR3 is made up of 17 amino acids. The CDR3 region is CASSLVRGASYNSPLHF. DNA of the CDR3: TGTGCCAGCAGCTTGGTTCGGGGGGCCTCCTATAATTCACCCCTCCACTTT.

The V gene is TRBV29-1, the J gene TRBJ2-4; possibly TRBD1 or TRBD2 for D (7 bases each). Between the trimmed V and J ends, which lost 6 bases and 6 bases, there was a span of 18 bases. Germline-derived CDR1 and CDR2 are SQVTM and ANQGSEA. The CDR3 spans 14 residues. CDR3 in amino acids: CSVTRGGRGNIQYF. As DNA, the CDR3 is TGCAGCGTCACCAGGGGGGGCCGGGGAAACATTCAGTACTTC.

The chain recombines TRBV10-1 with TRBJ2-7; 8 positions match TRBD1. Germline V gene sequence: CDR1 WNHNN, CDR2 SYGVQD (reference sequence). CDR3 size: 14 residues. J was trimmed by 5 bases and V by 3 bases; bases with no gene match: 6. The CDR3 sequence is CASSEGQGYNEQYF. The CDR3 region has the DNA TGCGCCAGCAGTGAAGGACAGGGCTATAACGAGCAGTACTTC.

The chain carries TRBV11-2 and TRBJ2-1; D remains unclear. The CDR3 has 13 residues. In germline, CDR1 is SGHAT, CDR2 FQNNGV. V lost 6 bases to trimming and J lost 7 bases, with 13 bases between them. The CDR3 reads CASSSNDKNEQFF. The CDR3 DNA is TGTGCCAGCAGTTCAAATGACAAGAATGAGCAGTTCTTC.

This clonotype was observed a few times. V gene TRBV11-2 combines with J gene TRBJ2-3; 10 bases match TRBD1. The CDR3 is made up of 14 amino acids. Trimming took 5 bases from V and 5 from J; bases not matched to a gene: 4. Germline values: CDR1 SGHAT, CDR2 FQNNGV. CDR3 protein: CASSDRGPRDTQYF. CDR3 sequence (DNA): TGTGCCAGCAGCGACAGGGGGCCGCGAGATACGCAGTATTTT.

J is TRBJ2-4 and V is TRBV5-6; 11 nucleotides align to TRBD1. Germline V gene lookup returns CDR1 SGHDT and CDR2 YYEEEE. This CDR3 region has 16 residues. Germline trimming cut 0 bases from V and 13 bases from J; bases unmatched to any gene: 12. The CDR3 coding sequence is TGTGCCAGCAGCTTGGGACTGGGGACAGGGGGTCGGGAGCAGTACTTC. It encodes CASSLGLGTGGREQYF.

The gene calls are TRBV5-1 and TRBJ2-3; either TRBD1 or TRBD2 may supply D (6 bases each). This CDR3 is built from 16 residues. V gave up 3 bases and J gave up 2 bases, with 16 bases separating them. CDR1 is SGHRS and CDR2 is YFSETQ in the germline V gene. The CDR3 DNA reads TGCGCCAGCAGCTATTATACTAGGGGGGCCACAGATACGCAGTATTTT. Translating gives CASSYYTRGATDTQYF.